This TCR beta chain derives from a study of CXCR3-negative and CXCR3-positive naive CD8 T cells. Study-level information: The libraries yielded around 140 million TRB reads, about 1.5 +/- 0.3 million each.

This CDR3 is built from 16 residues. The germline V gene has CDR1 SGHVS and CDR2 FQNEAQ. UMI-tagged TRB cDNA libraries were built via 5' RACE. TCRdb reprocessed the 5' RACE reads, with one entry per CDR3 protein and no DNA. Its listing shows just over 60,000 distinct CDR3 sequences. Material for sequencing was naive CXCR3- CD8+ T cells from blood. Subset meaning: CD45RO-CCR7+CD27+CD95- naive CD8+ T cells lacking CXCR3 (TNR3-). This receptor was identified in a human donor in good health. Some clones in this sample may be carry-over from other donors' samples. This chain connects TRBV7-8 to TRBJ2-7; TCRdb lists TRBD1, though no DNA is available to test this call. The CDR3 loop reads CASSRPPGTEAYEQYF. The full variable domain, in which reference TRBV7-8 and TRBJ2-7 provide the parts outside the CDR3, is GAGVSQSPRYKVAKRGQDVALRCDPISGHVSLFWYQQALGQGPEFLTYFQNEAQLDKSGLPSDRFFAERPEGSVSTLKIQRTQQEDSAVYLCASSRPPGTEAYEQYFGPGTRLTVT.